The next 11 T cell receptor beta chains were all read from a single sample in a study of identical twins' blood T cells. TCRdb reanalysed the 5' RACE reads using MiXCR and keeps one entry per CDR3 protein. The data show 300,000 to 450,000 distinct CDR3 sequences, roughly 30% seen once. The sample was PBMCs. The receptors originated from a woman between 18 and 55 years old in good health.

This clonotype came up a few times. The rearrangement links TRBV5-1 to TRBJ1-2, with D maybe TRBD1 (5 bases). Germline V gives CDR1 SGHRS, CDR2 YFSETQ. The ends were cut back, 1 base at V and 6 bases at J, with 10 bases in the middle. CDR3 length: 13 amino acids. This chain's CDR3 is CASSLFGGNGYTF. The CDR3 nucleotides read TGCGCCAGCAGCTTGTTCGGGGGGAATGGCTACACCTTC.

Concerning this clonotype itself: Its ends do not fully match the called genes, so a read error is possible. The chain carries TRBV7-2 and TRBJ2-1; D gene uncertain. Germline V CDR1 and CDR2: SGHTA, FQGNSA. This CDR3 is 11 amino acids long. DNA for the CDR3: TGTGCCAGCAGCTCGTTGTATGAGCAGTCCTTC. It specifies CASSSLYEQSF.

The chain recombines TRBV14 with TRBJ2-3; tentative D call: TRBD1 (5 bases). Trimming took off 6 bases at V and 9 bases at J, with 16 bases between the two ends. This CDR3 has 13 amino acids. Germline lookup yields CDR1 SGHDN and CDR2 FVKESK. Written as DNA, the CDR3 is TGTGCCAGCAGGGAGCAGGGTGATGACACGCAGTATTTT. Translation: CASREQGDDTQYF.

This chain uses TRBV29-1 with TRBJ1-1; 7 bases map to TRBD1. The CDR3 spans 13 residues. The ends lost 6 bases at V and 0 bases at J; junction bases unmatched: 4. CDR1 is SQVTM, CDR2 ANQGSEA, per germline. The CDR3 bases are TGCAGCGTGACCGGGACAGTGAACACTGAAGCTTTCTTT. This sequence encodes CSVTGTVNTEAFF.

The chain carries TRBV25-1 and TRBJ1-6; D is undetermined. V gave up 8 bases and J gave up 5 bases, with 13 bases separating them. Germline V lookup: CDR1 MGHDK, CDR2 SYGVNS. The CDR3 consists of 14 residues. Written as DNA, the CDR3 is TGTGCCAGCTCCCTACTAGAGAATAATTCACCCCTCCACTTT. This gives the protein CASSLLENNSPLHF.

This clonotype was counted only a few times. The rearrangement uses TRBV6-5 and TRBJ1-2, with D unresolved. Trimming took off 8 bases at V and 2 bases at J, with 6 bases between the two ends. The CDR3 runs 11 residues. Germline CDR1 reads MNHEY; CDR2 reads SVGAGI. Written as DNA, the CDR3 is TGTGCCAGCCGGGTAAACTATGGCTACACCTTC. Residues: CASRVNYGYTF.

Regarding this clonotype: The junction and the germline gene differ at one end; a read error may be behind it. V is TRBV7-2 and J is TRBJ2-1; D is uncertain. The CDR3 is 13 residues long. Germline loops: CDR1 SGHTA, CDR2 FQGNSA. The chain's CDR3 is CASSSEVYNERFF. The CDR3 DNA reads as TGTGCCAGCAGCTCTGAAGTCTACAATGAGCGGTTCTTC.

The CDR3 DNA reads TGTGCCAGCAGTTGGGGAAGGGGCAGGGACGAGCAGTACTTC. Translated, it gives CASSWGRGRDEQYF. The V gene is TRBV12-3 or TRBV12-4, the J gene TRBJ2-7; TRBD1 might be the D (5 bases). V dropped 4 bases and J dropped 5 bases, with 15 bases sitting between them. The length of the CDR3 is 14 residues.

This clonotype was picked up a small number of times. J is TRBJ1-4 and V is TRBV7-2; 7 nucleotides match TRBD1. CDR3 size: 16 residues. J gave up 11 bases and V 5 bases, and 17 bases lay outside the gene matches. Looked up from germline, CDR1 is SGHTA and CDR2 is FQGNSA. The DNA for the CDR3 is TGTGCCAGCAGCCGAACCGGGACAGCCTCTCATGGGAAACTGTTTTTT. The encoded protein is CASSRTGTASHGKLFF.

The V call is TRBV20-1, the J call TRBJ1-1; TRBD1 aligns across 12 bases. CDR3 size: 15 residues. V shed 4 bases, J shed 6 bases, and the junction held 9 bases outside the gene matches. CDR1 is DFQATT, CDR2 SNEGSKA, per germline (reference sequence). The chain's CDR3 is CSAIPGQGAAAEAFF. The DNA for the CDR3 is TGCAGTGCTATACCGGGACAGGGGGCGGCAGCTGAAGCTTTCTTT.

Only a few counts were recorded for this clonotype. V and J are TRBV29-1 and TRBJ2-7, with TRBD2 as a possible D gene (7 bases). Trimming stripped 6 bases from V and 0 bases from J, with 12 bases between. The germline V gene has CDR1 SQVTM and CDR2 ANQGSEA. The CDR3 totals 13 residues. Written as DNA, the CDR3 is TGCAGCGTCTACAGGGAGGGCTCCTACGAGCAGTACTTC. It codes for CSVYREGSYEQYF.